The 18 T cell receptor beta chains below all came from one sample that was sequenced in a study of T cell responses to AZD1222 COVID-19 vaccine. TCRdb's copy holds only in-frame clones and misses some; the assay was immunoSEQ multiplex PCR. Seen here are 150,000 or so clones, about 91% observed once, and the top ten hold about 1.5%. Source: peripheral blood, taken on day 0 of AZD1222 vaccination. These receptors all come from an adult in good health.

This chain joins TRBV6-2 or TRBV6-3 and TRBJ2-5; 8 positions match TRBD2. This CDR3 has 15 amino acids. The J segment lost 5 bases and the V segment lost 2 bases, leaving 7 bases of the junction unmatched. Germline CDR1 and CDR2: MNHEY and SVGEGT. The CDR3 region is CASSYGAGVTETQYF. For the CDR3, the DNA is TGTGCCAGCAGTTACGGAGCGGGGGTGACCGAGACCCAGTACTTC.

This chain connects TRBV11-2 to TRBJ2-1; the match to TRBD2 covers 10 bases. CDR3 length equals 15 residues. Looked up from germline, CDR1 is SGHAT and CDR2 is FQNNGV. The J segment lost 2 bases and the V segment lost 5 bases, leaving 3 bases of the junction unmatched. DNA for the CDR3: TGTGCCAGCAGCAGACTAGCGGGCACCTACAATGAGCAGTTCTTC. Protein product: CASSRLAGTYNEQFF.

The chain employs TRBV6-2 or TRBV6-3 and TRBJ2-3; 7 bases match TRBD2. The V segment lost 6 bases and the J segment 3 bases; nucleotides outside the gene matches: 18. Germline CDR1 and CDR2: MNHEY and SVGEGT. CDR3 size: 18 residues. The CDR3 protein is CASSPSLSPRELTDTQYF. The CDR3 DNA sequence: TGTGCCAGCAGCCCTTCCCTCTCGCCGCGGGAGTTAACAGATACGCAGTATTTT.

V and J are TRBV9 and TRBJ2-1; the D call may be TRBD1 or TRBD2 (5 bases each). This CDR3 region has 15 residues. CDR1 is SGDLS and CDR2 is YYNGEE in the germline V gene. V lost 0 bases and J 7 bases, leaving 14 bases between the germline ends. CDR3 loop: CASSVGVVWGNEQFF. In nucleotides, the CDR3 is TGTGCCAGCAGCGTAGGAGTAGTATGGGGGAATGAGCAGTTCTTC. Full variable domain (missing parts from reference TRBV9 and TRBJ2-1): DSGVTQTPKHLITATGQRVTLRCSPRSGDLSVYWYQQSLDQGLQFLIQYYNGEERAKGNILERFSAQQFPDLHSELNLSSLELGDSALYFCASSVGVVWGNEQFFGPGTRLTVL.

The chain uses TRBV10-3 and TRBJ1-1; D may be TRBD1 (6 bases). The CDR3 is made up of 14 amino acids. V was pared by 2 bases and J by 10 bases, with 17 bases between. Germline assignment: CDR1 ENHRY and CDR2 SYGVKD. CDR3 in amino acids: CAISETGTKVRAFF. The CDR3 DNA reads TGTGCCATCAGTGAGACCGGGACAAAGGTTCGAGCTTTCTTT.

The CDR3 region is CASSLIGGVGYEQYF. The CDR3 DNA sequence: TGTGCCAGCAGCTTAATTGGCGGGGTGGGCTACGAGCAGTACTTC. The chain uses TRBV7-3 and TRBJ2-7, with a tentative D call TRBD2 (6 bases). The CDR3 is made up of 15 amino acids. V was shortened by 1 base and J by 3 bases, with 13 bases between the two germline ends. CDR1 SGHTA and CDR2 FQGTGA come from the germline V gene.

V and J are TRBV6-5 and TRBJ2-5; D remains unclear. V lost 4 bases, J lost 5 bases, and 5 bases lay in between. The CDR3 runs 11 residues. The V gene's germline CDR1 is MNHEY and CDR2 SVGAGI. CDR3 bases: TGTGCCAGCAGTTCCTGGGAGACCCAGTACTTC. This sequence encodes CASSSWETQYF.

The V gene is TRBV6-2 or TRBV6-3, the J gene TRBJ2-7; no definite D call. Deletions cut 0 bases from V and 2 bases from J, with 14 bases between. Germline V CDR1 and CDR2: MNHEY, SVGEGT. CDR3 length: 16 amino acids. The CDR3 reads CASSYSITANAYEQYF. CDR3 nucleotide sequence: TGTGCCAGCAGTTACTCGATAACAGCGAACGCCTACGAGCAGTACTTC.

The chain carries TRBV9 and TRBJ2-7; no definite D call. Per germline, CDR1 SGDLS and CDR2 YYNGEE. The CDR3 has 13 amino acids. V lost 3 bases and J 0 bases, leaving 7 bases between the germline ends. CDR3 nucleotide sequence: TGTGCCAGCAGCGGAATTAGCTCCTACGAGCAGTACTTC. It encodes CASSGISSYEQYF.

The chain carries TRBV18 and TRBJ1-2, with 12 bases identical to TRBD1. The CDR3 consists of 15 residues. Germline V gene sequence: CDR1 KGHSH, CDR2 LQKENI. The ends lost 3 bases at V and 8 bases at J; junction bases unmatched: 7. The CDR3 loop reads CASSPVPGQGAGYTF. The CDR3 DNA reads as TGTGCCAGCTCACCGGTCCCGGGACAGGGGGCGGGCTACACCTTC.

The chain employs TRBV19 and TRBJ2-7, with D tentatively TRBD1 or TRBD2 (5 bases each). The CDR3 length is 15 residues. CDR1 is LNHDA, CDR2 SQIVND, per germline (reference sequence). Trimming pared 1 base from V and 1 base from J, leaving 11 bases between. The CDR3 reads CASSIGRTQSYEQYF. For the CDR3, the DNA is TGTGCCAGTAGTATAGGGAGGACACAGTCCTACGAGCAGTACTTC.

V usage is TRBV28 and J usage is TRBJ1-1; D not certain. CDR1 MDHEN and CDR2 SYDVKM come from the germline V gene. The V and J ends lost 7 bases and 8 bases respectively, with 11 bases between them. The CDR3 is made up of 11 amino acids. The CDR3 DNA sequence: TGTGCCAGCACTACGACACACGAAGCTTTCTTT. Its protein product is CASTTTHEAFF.

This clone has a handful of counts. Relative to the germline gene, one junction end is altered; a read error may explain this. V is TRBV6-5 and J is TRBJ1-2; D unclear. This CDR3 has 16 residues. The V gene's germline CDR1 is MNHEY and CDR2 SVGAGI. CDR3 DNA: TGTGCCAGCAGCTACTCGGTCGGGCTGGGCAGTGGGGGCTACACCTTC. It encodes CASSYSVGLGSGGYTF.

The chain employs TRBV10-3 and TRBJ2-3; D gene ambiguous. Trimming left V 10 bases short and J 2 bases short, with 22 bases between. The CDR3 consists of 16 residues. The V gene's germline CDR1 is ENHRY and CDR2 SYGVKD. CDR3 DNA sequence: TGTGCCACCCATAATCAAGAGTCTCCGCACACAGATACGCAGTATTTT. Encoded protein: CATHNQESPHTDTQYF.

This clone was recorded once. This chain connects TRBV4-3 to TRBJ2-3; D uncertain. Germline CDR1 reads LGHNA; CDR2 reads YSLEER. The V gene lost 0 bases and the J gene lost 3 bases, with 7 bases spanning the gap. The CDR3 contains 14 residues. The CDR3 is CASSQDLATDTQYF. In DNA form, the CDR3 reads TGCGCCAGCAGCCAAGATCTCGCGACAGATACGCAGTATTTT.

The CDR3 is CASSLVRTAGDEQFF. CDR3 nucleotides: TGTGCCAGCAGCTTAGTCCGGACCGCGGGGGATGAGCAGTTCTTC. The rearrangement joins TRBV7-9 to TRBJ2-1; TRBD2 matches at 7 bases. Germline V gene lookup returns CDR1 SEHNR and CDR2 FQNEAQ (reference sequence). V was pared by 1 base and J by 8 bases, with 8 bases of the junction left unmatched. The CDR3 contains 15 residues.

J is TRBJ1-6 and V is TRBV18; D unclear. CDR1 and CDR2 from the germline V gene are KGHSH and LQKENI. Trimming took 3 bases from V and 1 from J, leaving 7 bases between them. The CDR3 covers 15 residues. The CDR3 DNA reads TGTGCCAGCTCACCCCAGGTTTCCTATAATTCACCCCTCCACTTT. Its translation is CASSPQVSYNSPLHF.

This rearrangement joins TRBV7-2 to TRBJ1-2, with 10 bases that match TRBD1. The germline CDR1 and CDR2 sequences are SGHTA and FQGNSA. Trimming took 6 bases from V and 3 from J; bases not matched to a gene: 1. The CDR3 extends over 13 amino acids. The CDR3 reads CASRTGGDYGYTF. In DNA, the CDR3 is TGTGCCAGCAGGACAGGGGGCGACTATGGCTACACCTTC. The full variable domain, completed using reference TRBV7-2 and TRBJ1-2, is GAGVSQSPSNKVTEKGKDVELRCDPISGHTALYWYRQSLGQGLEFLIYFQGNSAPDKSGLPSDRFSAERTGGSVSTLTIQRTQQEDSAVYLCASRTGGDYGYTFGSGTRLTVV.